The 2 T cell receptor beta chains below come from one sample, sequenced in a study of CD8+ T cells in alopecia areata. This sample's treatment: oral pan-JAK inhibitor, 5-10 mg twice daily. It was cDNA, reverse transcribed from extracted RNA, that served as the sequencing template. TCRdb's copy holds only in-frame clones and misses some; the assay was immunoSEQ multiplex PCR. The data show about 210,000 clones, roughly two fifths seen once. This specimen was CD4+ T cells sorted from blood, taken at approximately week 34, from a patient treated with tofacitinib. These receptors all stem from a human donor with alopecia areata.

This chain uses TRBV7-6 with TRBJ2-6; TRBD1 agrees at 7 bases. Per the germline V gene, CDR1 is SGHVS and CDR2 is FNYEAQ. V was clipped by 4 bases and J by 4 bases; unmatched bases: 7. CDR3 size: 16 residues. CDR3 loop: CASSSRTGSGANVLTF. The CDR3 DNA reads TGTGCCAGCAGCTCGCGGACAGGCTCAGGGGCCAACGTCCTGACTTTC.

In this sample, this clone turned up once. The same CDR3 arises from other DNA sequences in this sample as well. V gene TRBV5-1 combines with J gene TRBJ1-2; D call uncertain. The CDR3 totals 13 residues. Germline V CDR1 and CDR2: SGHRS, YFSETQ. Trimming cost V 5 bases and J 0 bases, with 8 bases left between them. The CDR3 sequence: CASSLTANYGYTF. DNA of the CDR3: TGCGCCAGCAGTTTAACAGCTAACTATGGCTACACCTTC.